This T cell receptor (beta chain) was sequenced in a study of blood T cell repertoires in COVID-19. Looked up from germline, CDR1 is MNHEY and CDR2 is SMNVEV (reference sequence). This CDR3 has 13 residues. Trimming cost V 2 bases and J 8 bases, with 9 bases left between them. TCRdb keeps only in-frame clones here, not all; method: immunoSEQ multiplex PCR. The sample has 85,000 to 100,000 clones, 86% seen once. Sequencing was done on a sample of peripheral blood. The V call is TRBV27, the J call TRBJ1-4, with D possibly matching TRBD1 (6 bases). The sequence was obtained from a man aged 50 to 60 with active or convalescent COVID-19. The CDR3 here is CASSLTGSEKLFF. The CDR3 DNA reads TGTGCCAGCAGTTTAACAGGGAGCGAAAAACTGTTTTTT.